The clone carrying this T cell receptor beta chain was counted only a few times. This record comes from a study of blood T cell repertoires in COVID-19. Across the study: COVID-19 samples from acute and convalescent phases originated in the United States, Italy and Spain. The cDNA or gDNA used as material had been derived from T cells, B-cell-depleted T cells, or PBMCs.

Original data processing: Amplified reference gene primers provided the basis for estimating nucleated cell counts. Sequenced by immunoSEQ multiplex PCR; TCRdb stores in-frame clones only, minus some. The V and J calls and clone size come from that table; D and trimming were worked out from the DNA. The sample yields some 180,000 clones, less than 90% seen once. The sequence came from a man in his 70s with active or convalescent COVID-19. Specimen: peripheral blood.

The CDR3 protein is CASRPQGLVNTGELFF. CDR3 nucleotide sequence: TGTGCCAGCAGACCACAGGGGTTGGTGAACACCGGGGAGCTGTTTTTT. The chain recombines TRBV27 with TRBJ2-2; TRBD1 aligns across 7 bases. The CDR3 contains 16 residues. Germline CDR1 MNHEY, CDR2 SMNVEV (reference sequence). V was pared by 6 bases and J by 1 base, with 8 bases of the junction left unmatched.